Each of the 9 T cell receptor beta chains below was sequenced from the same sample in a study of blood T cell repertoires in COVID-19. Produced via immunoSEQ multiplex PCR; TCRdb's table is partial and in-frame only. The table records 90,000 to 140,000 clones, approximately 80% of them present only once. Sample: peripheral blood. These receptors were collected from a woman older than 75 with acute or convalescent COVID-19.

V usage is TRBV5-1 and J usage is TRBJ1-1, with TRBD1 as a possible D gene (5 bases). This CDR3 contains 15 residues. Germline assignment: CDR1 SGHRS and CDR2 YFSETQ. Trimming took 3 bases from V and 0 from J, leaving 12 bases between them. The CDR3 nucleotides are TGCGCCAGCAGCTGGGCAAGGGGAATGAACACTGAAGCTTTCTTT. This codes for CASSWARGMNTEAFF. Full variable domain (remainder filled in from reference TRBV5-1 and TRBJ1-1): KAGVTQTPRYLIKTRGQQVTLSCSPISGHRSVSWYQQTPGQGLQFLFEYFSETQRNKGNFPGRFSGRQFSNSRSEMNVSTLELGDSALYLCASSWARGMNTEAFFGQGTRLTVV.

The chain couples TRBV18 to TRBJ1-5, with D possibly being TRBD1 (6 bases). CDR3 length: 14 amino acids. Trimming removed 3 bases from V and 4 bases from J, with 10 bases in between. Germline CDR1 and CDR2: KGHSH and LQKENI. Here the CDR3 reads CASSPPDRNQPQHF. Written as DNA, the CDR3 is TGTGCCAGCTCACCGCCGGACAGAAATCAGCCCCAGCATTTT.

The chain joins TRBV3-1 (or the pseudogene TRBV3-2) to TRBJ1-5; D is unclear. The ends were cut back, 0 bases at V and 1 base at J, with 16 bases in the middle. This CDR3 is built from 18 residues. Per germline, CDR1 LGHDT and CDR2 YNNKEL (reference sequence). Here the CDR3 reads CASSQESCRVWSNQPQHF. The CDR3 nucleotides are TGTGCCAGCAGCCAAGAATCATGTCGGGTCTGGAGCAATCAGCCCCAGCATTTT.

This sequence joins TRBV5-4 and TRBJ2-3, with 9 bases matching TRBD2. V shed 2 bases, J shed 2 bases, and the junction held 6 bases outside the gene matches. Germline lookup yields CDR1 SGHNT and CDR2 YYREEE (reference sequence). The CDR3 spans 16 residues. CDR3 bases: TGTGCCAGCAGCTTTCGACTAGCGGAGGACACAGATACGCAGTATTTT. Protein sequence: CASSFRLAEDTDTQYF. The whole variable domain, remainder taken from reference TRBV5-4 and TRBJ2-3, is ETGVTQSPTHLIKTRGQQVTLRCSSQSGHNTVSWYQQALGQGPQFIFQYYREEENGRGNFPPRFSGLQFPNYSSELNVNALELDDSALYLCASSFRLAEDTDTQYFGPGTRLTVL.

This clone was counted only a few times. The rearrangement uses TRBV5-1 and TRBJ2-3; 16 nucleotides match TRBD2. The J segment lost 4 bases and the V segment lost 4 bases, leaving 6 bases of the junction unmatched. The CDR3 extends over 17 amino acids. Germline lookup yields CDR1 SGHRS and CDR2 YFSETQ. The CDR3 bases are TGCGCCAGCAGCACAGGGACTAGCGGGAGGGGAGCAGATACGCAGTATTTT. The encoded protein is CASSTGTSGRGADTQYF.

V is TRBV29-1 and J is TRBJ1-1; 7 bases map to TRBD1. Germline loops: CDR1 SQVTM, CDR2 ANQGSEA. J was trimmed by 6 bases and V by 7 bases; bases with no gene match: 5. The CDR3 is made up of 11 amino acids. As DNA, the CDR3 is TGCAGCGCTGGACAGGTACCTGAAGCTTTCTTT. This encodes CSAGQVPEAFF.

This clone was found a few times. V usage is TRBV18 and J usage is TRBJ1-2; D gene ambiguous. There are 15 residues in the CDR3. V lost 2 bases, J lost 4 bases, and 14 bases lay in between. Germline CDR1 and CDR2: KGHSH and LQKENI. CDR3 in amino acids: CASSPKGGPAYGYTF. The DNA for the CDR3 is TGTGCCAGCTCACCAAAAGGAGGGCCAGCCTATGGCTACACCTTC.

Comment on this clone: A read error may account for a junction end that differs from germline. CDR3 sequence: CSVEGPASGSIDTQYF. As DNA, the CDR3 is TGCAGCGTTGAAGGTCCGGCTAGCGGGAGCATAGATACGCAGTATTTT. V is TRBV29-1 and J is TRBJ2-3, with 10 bases fitting TRBD2. This CDR3 is built from 16 residues. Germline CDR1 and CDR2: SQVTM and ANQGSEA.

This clone was picked up a small number of times. This chain joins TRBV7-9 and TRBJ2-3, with D uncertain. The CDR3 totals 14 residues. Germline CDR1 reads SEHNR; CDR2 reads FQNEAQ (reference sequence). The V gene lost 2 bases and the J gene lost 4 bases, with 10 bases spanning the gap. The CDR3 protein is CASSLLSQADTQYF. The CDR3 nucleotides read TGTGCCAGCAGCTTACTGTCGCAGGCAGATACGCAGTATTTT.